Below, one T cell receptor beta chain is given with its context. PCR was performed a second time for about 7 to 11 cycles using a sample-barcoded 5' primer and a J-beta primer mix. TCRdb re-analysed the 5' RACE reads in MiXCR, keeping a single row per CDR3 protein. The sample holds 890,000 or so distinct CDR3 sequences, approximately 59% seen once. This record belongs to a study of blood T cells in healthy people across ages. There are 14 residues in the CDR3. Trimming shortened V by 3 bases and J by 0 bases, and 12 bases separated the two germline ends. Germline CDR1 and CDR2: DFQATT and SNEGSKA (reference sequence).

Sequencing was done on a sample of blood. The J gene is TRBJ2-7, the V gene TRBV20-1, with D perhaps matching TRBD1 or TRBD2 (6 bases each). The sequence derives from a man aged 25 to 40 in good health. CDR3 in amino acids: CSASWGDTSYEQYF. For the CDR3, the DNA is TGCAGTGCTAGTTGGGGGGACACCTCCTACGAGCAGTACTTC.